Listed below are T cell receptor beta chains from one sample, sequenced in a study of OX40 agonist ivuxolimab in advanced cancers. Repertoires were generated with immunoSEQ multiplex PCR, while TCRdb's copy carries only in-frame clones and drops some. The data hold about 73,000 clones, with almost 90% observed a single time. The sample here was CD4+ or CD8+ T cells sorted from blood, taken in a trial of the OX40 agonist ivuxolimab. Receptor source: an adult with an advanced solid tumor such as melanoma, head and neck, liver or kidney cancer. The CDR3 runs from the conserved cysteine through the conserved F or W. Size values are once, few and many counts, or a class for expanded clones, and some rows have none.

TRBV4-2	TRBJ1-4	NA	CASRPNRVTNEKLFF
TRBV5-1	TRBJ1-2	NA	CASRNTAYGYTF
TRBV20-1	TRBJ2-7	NA	CSGGSSYEQYF
TRBV19	TRBJ1-5	NA	CASSIGGGTPRNQPQHF
TRBV28	TRBJ2-5	NA	CASSRGGNQETQYF
TRBV5-4	TRBJ2-1	NA	CASSQGGLAGVSYNEQFF
TRBV10-1	TRBJ1-3	NA	CASGPDTSGNTIYF
TRBV7-6	TRBJ2-3	NA	CASSTTTGTQYF
TRBV5-6	TRBJ2-7	NA	CASSLYDEQYF
TRBV6-5	TRBJ1-4	NA	CASSPGTGLEKLFF
TRBV5-1	TRBJ2-1	NA	CASSLAQGYNEQFF
TRBV19	TRBJ1-5	NA	CASDQGNNQPQHF
TRBV7-3	TRBJ1-2	NA	CASSARGGDGYTF
TRBV19	TRBJ2-7	NA	CASSPRAPTSLHEQYF
TRBV6-4	TRBJ2-7	NA	CARFLTGGNYEQYF
TRBV19	TRBJ1-1	NA	CASSNNRQSEAFF
TRBV15	TRBJ2-3	NA	CATSRDLSGTTDTQYF
TRBV5-1	TRBJ2-1	few	CASRAGTSANEQFF
TRBV6-1	TRBJ1-2	NA	CASSDPDRDHYGYTF